This entry is about one T cell receptor beta chain. The sample belongs to a study of T cells in Graves' hyperthyroidism and ophthalmopathy. As for the study in general: At initial diagnosis, before any treatment had begun, peripheral blood was obtained.

TCR beta CDR3 regions were amplified from RNA. The study used the HTBI primer set for a first-round RT-PCR of the TCR CDR3. Via MiXCR, TCRdb re-called the multiplex PCR reads, giving one row per CDR3 protein. This table has about 600,000 distinct CDR3 sequences, approximately 15% appearing once. V was pared by 5 bases and J by 4 bases, with 13 bases of the junction left unmatched. The V gene's germline CDR1 is MNHNS and CDR2 SASEGT. The CDR3 has 16 amino acids. The sample was blood. The sequence derives from a young woman with Graves' ophthalmopathy. The rearrangement links TRBV6-1 to TRBJ1-1; TRBD1 matches 7 bases. The CDR3 region has the DNA TGTGCCAGCAGTCCATCCGAGGGGGCCGTGACCACTGAAGCTTTCTTT. Residues: CASSPSEGAVTTEAFF.